What follows are 32 T cell receptor beta chains derived from one specimen sequenced in a study of post-analysis software for immune sequencing data (dated by TCRdb to the mid-2010s). Receptor libraries were prepared by PCR. TCRdb lists the instrument as Illumina HiSeq 2500. Unique molecular identifiers were incorporated into TCR beta cDNA libraries to reduce PCR and sequencing biases. TCRdb reprocessed the public reads (quality trimming at Q25 with fastp, clone calling with MiXCR) and kept in-frame beta chains. Rows merge per CDR3 protein into single entries with the most common DNA and genes. The sample profile shows roughly 400,000 distinct CDR3 sequences; approximately 39% of them were found once. In total, the top ten clones hold less than 10% of the sample. Their recognized antigens are unknown. Results and caveats for the whole study, not just this receptor: Patients showed significantly higher frequencies than controls for a handful of TRBV segments, among them TRBV5-6, TRBV5-1 and TRBV20-1.

Sequencing used blood. These receptors all stem from a girl aged 2 to 10 with multiple sclerosis.

The V call is TRBV7-2, the J call TRBJ2-4; D remains ambiguous. The DNA end lines up better with TRBJ2-7; the J call may be wrong. This CDR3 has 12 amino acids. Germline loops: CDR1 SGHTA, CDR2 FQGNSA. CDR3 in amino acids: CASSLVNYEQYF. The CDR3 nucleotides are TGTGCCAGCAGCTTAGTCAACTACGAGCAGTACTTC.

This clonotype was observed a handful of times. The germline gene is not matched at one end of the junction; a read error may be the cause. The V and J genes are TRBV12-3 or TRBV12-4 and TRBJ2-5, with D tentatively TRBD1 (5 bases). This CDR3 has 15 residues. The CDR3 spells CASSFAPQAGSEQYF. The CDR3 nucleotides are TGTGCCAGTAGTTTTGCCCCACAGGCTGGTAGTGAGCAGTACTTC.

The J gene is TRBJ2-3, the V gene TRBV5-1; 8 bases align to TRBD1. V trimming: 7 bases; J trimming: 3 bases; junction bases outside the gene matches: 4. The CDR3 is 13 amino acids. CDR1 and CDR2 (germline): SGHRS, YFSETQ. As DNA, the CDR3 is TGCGCCAGCGGACAGGGTGGAACAGATACGCAGTATTTT. Translation: CASGQGGTDTQYF. The variable domain in full, completed from reference TRBV5-1 and TRBJ2-3, reads KAGVTQTPRYLIKTRGQQVTLSCSPISGHRSVSWYQQTPGQGLQFLFEYFSETQRNKGNFPGRFSGRQFSNSRSEMNVSTLELGDSALYLCASGQGGTDTQYFGPGTRLTVL.

The gene calls are TRBV7-2 and TRBJ2-4, with D maybe TRBD2 (6 bases). Germline V lookup: CDR1 SGHTA, CDR2 FQGNSA. V lost 1 base, J lost 6 bases, and 16 bases lay in between. The CDR3 is made up of 16 amino acids. The CDR3 sequence is CASSLVRQPEGNIQYF. The CDR3, as DNA: TGTGCCAGCAGCTTAGTACGGCAGCCGGAGGGAAACATTCAGTACTTC.

The chain carries TRBV12-3 or TRBV12-4 and TRBJ2-7; TRBD1 might be the D (6 bases). V lost 3 bases, J lost 2 bases, and 14 bases lay in between. This CDR3 region has 15 residues. The CDR3 DNA is TGTGCCAGCAGTTTCGCTTCCGGGACAACCTACGAGCAGTACTTC. This gives the protein CASSFASGTTYEQYF.

J is TRBJ2-3 and V is TRBV11-2, with D unresolved. Germline CDR1 SGHAT, CDR2 FQNNGV. This CDR3 has 10 amino acids. Trimming cost V 5 bases and J 8 bases, with 5 bases left between them. In nucleotides, the CDR3 is TGTGCCAGCAGCCAGCTTACGCAGTATTTT. Translated: CASSQLTQYF.

This clonotype appeared a few times. V gene TRBV12-3 or TRBV12-4 combines with J gene TRBJ2-4, with 8 positions matching TRBD1. The J call may not be correct, given that the DNA end is closer to TRBJ2-7. The CDR3 sequence is 15 residues long. The CDR3 sequence: CASSFQAGGIYEQYF. The CDR3 bases are TGTGCCAGCAGTTTCCAGGCAGGGGGCATCTACGAGCAGTACTTC.

A few counts support this clonotype. This chain joins TRBV15 and TRBJ2-7; D remains unclear. The CDR3 is made up of 15 amino acids. V dropped 2 bases and J dropped 3 bases, with 14 bases sitting between them. Germline-derived CDR1 and CDR2 are LNHNV and YYDKDF (reference sequence). The CDR3 DNA reads TGTGCCACCAGCAGACGGCCAGCAGATAACTACGAGCAGTACTTC. It specifies CATSRRPADNYEQYF.

The chain couples TRBV15 to TRBJ2-1, with a weak D call TRBD2 (6 bases). This CDR3 comprises 11 residues. V was clipped by 5 bases and J by 10 bases, with 9 bases between them. Germline lookup yields CDR1 LNHNV and CDR2 YYDKDF (reference sequence). The CDR3 DNA reads TGTGCCACCAGCGGCGGGGTGGAGCAGTTCTTC. Encoded protein: CATSGGVEQFF.

This chain connects TRBV28 to TRBJ2-7, with a possible D match to TRBD2 (5 bases). Trimming removed 2 bases at V and 0 bases at J, with 14 bases between. The germline V gene encodes CDR1 MDHEN and CDR2 SYDVKM. The CDR3 loop spans 16 amino acids. As DNA, the CDR3 is TGTGCCAGCAGTTTACAATTGTGGAGGAGCTCCTACGAGCAGTACTTC. This encodes CASSLQLWRSSYEQYF. The full variable domain, rest sourced from reference TRBV28 and TRBJ2-7, is DVKVTQSSRYLVKRTGEKVFLECVQDMDHENMFWYRQDPGLGLRLIYFSYDVKMKEKGDIPEGYSVSREKKERFSLILESASTNQTSMYLCASSLQLWRSSYEQYFGPGTRLTVT.

This clonotype was seen a handful of times. The chain joins TRBV12-3 or TRBV12-4 to TRBJ2-7, with D possibly matching TRBD2 (5 bases). V was pared by 2 bases and J by 1 base, with 9 bases between. The CDR3 runs to 14 residues. DNA of the CDR3: TGTGCCAGCAGTTTACGGGGAACGTCCTACGAGCAGTACTTC. Its protein is CASSLRGTSYEQYF.

This chain links TRBV29-1 with TRBJ2-1; D gene uncertain. CDR3 length equals 12 residues. Germline V gene sequence: CDR1 SQVTM, CDR2 ANQGSEA. Trimming took off 4 bases at V and 8 bases at J, with 12 bases between the two ends. The CDR3 spells CSVAFLIDEQFF. CDR3 bases: TGCAGCGTTGCCTTCTTGATTGATGAGCAGTTCTTC.

The chain joins TRBV29-1 to TRBJ2-4, with D unresolved. The germline CDR1 and CDR2 sequences are SQVTM and ANQGSEA. This CDR3 is 11 amino acids long. The germline V and J ends were trimmed by 2 bases and 6 bases, with 5 bases remaining between them. The chain's CDR3 is CSVEQRNIQYF. CDR3 bases: TGCAGCGTTGAACAGAGAAACATTCAGTACTTC.

The chain joins TRBV5-1 to TRBJ2-7, with a possible D match to TRBD2 (5 bases). The CDR3 extends over 13 amino acids. Germline CDR1 and CDR2: SGHRS and YFSETQ. V lost 4 bases, J lost 2 bases, and 10 bases lay in between. CDR3 amino acids: CASSPDGTYEQYF. The CDR3 DNA is TGCGCCAGCAGCCCGGACGGGACCTACGAGCAGTACTTC.

The gene calls are TRBV7-3 and TRBJ2-1; D is perhaps TRBD1 or TRBD2 (5 bases each). The CDR3 extends over 17 amino acids. Germline CDR1 and CDR2: SGHTA and FQGTGA. Trimming cost V 5 bases and J 12 bases, with 29 bases left between them. The CDR3 DNA reads as TGTGCCAGCAGCGCCCAGCGGCAGGCCCTACCCTTCCAGGGGCAGTTCTTC. Translated: CASSAQRQALPFQGQFF.

This clonotype came up a few times. The chain has TRBV6-5 and TRBJ2-5, with D tentatively TRBD2 (6 bases). Trimming pared 5 bases from V and 2 bases from J, leaving 15 bases between. The CDR3 loop spans 15 amino acids. Per the germline V gene, CDR1 is MNHEY and CDR2 is SVGAGI. In nucleotides, the CDR3 is TGTGCCAGCAGTCCATGGCTAGCGCCGCAAGAGACCCAGTACTTC. It is translated as CASSPWLAPQETQYF.

Only a few counts were recorded for this clonotype. V and J are TRBV12-5 and TRBJ2-1; 9 nucleotides align to TRBD1. The CDR3 loop spans 17 amino acids. CDR1 and CDR2 from the germline V gene are LGHNT and FRNRAP. V trimming: 1 base; J trimming: 3 bases; junction bases outside the gene matches: 7. The CDR3 region has the DNA TGTGCTAGTGGTTTGGCCCACGGGACAGGGTACTACAATGAGCAGTTCTTC. It encodes CASGLAHGTGYYNEQFF.

A few counts support this clonotype. The chain carries TRBV6-5 and TRBJ2-1; D call uncertain. CDR1 and CDR2 (germline): MNHEY, SVGAGI. With 4 bases removed from V and 7 bases from J, the gap between germline ends came to 8 bases. The CDR3 contains 12 residues. CDR3 DNA sequence: TGTGCCAGCAGTTCGACTTTGAATGAGCAGTTCTTC. Its translation is CASSSTLNEQFF.

This chain uses TRBV6-5 with TRBJ2-1; 12 nucleotides match TRBD2. Germline CDR1 and CDR2: MNHEY and SVGAGI. J gave up 7 bases and V 4 bases, and 11 bases lay outside the gene matches. The CDR3 loop spans 17 amino acids. CDR3 DNA: TGTGCCAGCAGTTCTCCCTCACTAGCGGGAGGTGGGAATGAGCAGTTCTTC. Protein sequence: CASSSPSLAGGGNEQFF.

V gene TRBV29-1 combines with J gene TRBJ1-5; TRBD1 aligns across 8 bases. The V gene's germline CDR1 is SQVTM and CDR2 ANQGSEA. Trimming removed 6 bases from V and 7 bases from J; junction bases left unmatched: 8. This CDR3 has 13 residues. DNA for the CDR3: TGCAGCGTGGCCGGACAGGGAGGACAGCCCCAGCATTTT. It translates to CSVAGQGGQPQHF.

The chain is built from TRBV11-2 and TRBJ2-5, with 16 bases aligning to TRBD2. The J call may be faulty, since TRBJ2-7 better matches the DNA end. Germline values: CDR1 SGHAT, CDR2 FQNNGV. This CDR3 is built from 20 residues. The CDR3: CASSLTASGLAGGQGYEQYF. The CDR3 DNA follows: TGTGCCAGCAGCTTAACCGCATCGGGACTAGCGGGAGGGCAGGGCTACGAGCAGTACTTC.

This sequence joins TRBV12-3 or TRBV12-4 and TRBJ1-6; D is undetermined. Trimming took 5 bases from V and 7 from J, leaving 9 bases between them. The CDR3 loop spans 13 amino acids. CDR3 DNA: TGTGCCAGCAGTCCGCCACTCAATTCACCCCTCCACTTT. Translated, it gives CASSPPLNSPLHF.

In this sample, this clonotype turned up a few times. The chain employs TRBV29-1 and TRBJ2-3; D may match TRBD1 or TRBD2 (6 bases each). Looked up from germline, CDR1 is SQVTM and CDR2 is ANQGSEA. This CDR3 is built from 13 residues. Trimming took off 3 bases at V and 3 bases at J, with 10 bases between the two ends. CDR3 nucleotide sequence: TGCAGCGTTGAGGGGGGCGCGACAGATACGCAGTATTTT. Its translation is CSVEGGATDTQYF.

This clonotype was seen a few times. The gene calls are TRBV7-7 and TRBJ2-5, with 9 bases lining up with TRBD2. There are 13 residues in the CDR3. Germline V gives CDR1 SSHAT, CDR2 FNYEAQ (reference sequence). The V segment lost 5 bases and the J segment 4 bases; nucleotides outside the gene matches: 2. CDR3 coding DNA: TGTGCCAGCAGCCCGACTAGCGGAGAGACCCAGTACTTC. Its protein is CASSPTSGETQYF.

This clonotype came up a few times. This chain connects TRBV4-2 to TRBJ1-2; 7 bases fit TRBD1. This CDR3 comprises 15 residues. Germline V CDR1 and CDR2: LGHNA, YNFKEQ. The V gene end was trimmed by 2 bases and the J gene end by 4 bases; junction bases not matched to a gene: 7. In nucleotides, the CDR3 is TGTGCCAGCAGCCAACCTCGGGACAGACTCTATGGCTACACCTTC. Translation gives CASSQPRDRLYGYTF.

This sequence joins TRBV5-4 and TRBJ1-2; the match to TRBD1 covers 7 bases. Losses at the gene ends were 4 bases for V and 3 bases for J; bases not matched to a gene: 3. This CDR3 region has 13 residues. Per the germline V gene, CDR1 is SGHNT and CDR2 is YYREEE (reference sequence). The CDR3 region has the DNA TGTGCCAGCAGCCGTACAGGGGACTATGGCTACACCTTC. Amino acids: CASSRTGDYGYTF.

The CDR3 spells CASSVGVRGHGYQETQYF. CDR3 DNA: TGTGCCAGCAGCGTAGGAGTGAGGGGACACGGTTACCAAGAGACCCAGTACTTC. The chain recombines TRBV9 with TRBJ2-5; D is possibly TRBD1 (6 bases). The V gene lost 0 bases and the J gene lost 0 bases, with 18 bases spanning the gap. Germline loops: CDR1 SGDLS, CDR2 YYNGEE. This CDR3 comprises 18 residues.

The rearrangement uses TRBV12-3 or TRBV12-4 and TRBJ1-2, with TRBD1 matching 8 bases. This CDR3 contains 15 residues. V gave up 6 bases and J gave up 4 bases; unmatched junction bases: 10. CDR3 protein: CASSQMTGEGYGYTF. The CDR3 coding sequence is TGTGCCAGCAGCCAAATGACAGGGGAGGGCTATGGCTACACCTTC.

The chain couples TRBV9 to TRBJ1-6, with D unclear. The V gene's germline CDR1 is SGDLS and CDR2 YYNGEE. The CDR3 is made up of 16 amino acids. Trimming cost V 0 bases and J 0 bases, with 7 bases left between them. The CDR3 DNA sequence: TGTGCCAGCAGCGTAGGGGCAGGCTCCTATAATTCACCCCTCCACTTT. Its protein is CASSVGAGSYNSPLHF.

The chain has TRBV5-1 and TRBJ2-7; TRBD1 matches 11 bases. The J segment lost 4 bases and the V segment lost 2 bases, leaving 8 bases of the junction unmatched. The V gene's germline CDR1 is SGHRS and CDR2 YFSETQ. The CDR3 totals 16 residues. CDR3 sequence (DNA): TGCGCCAGCAGCTTCGGCTCGGGGACAGGGGGTTACGAGCAGTACTTC. As protein: CASSFGSGTGGYEQYF.

This clonotype was found a few times. The chain employs TRBV15 and TRBJ2-1; D is possibly TRBD1 (6 bases). Germline V gene sequence: CDR1 LNHNV, CDR2 YYDKDF (reference sequence). V shed 0 bases and J shed 6 bases, with 12 bases lying between them. This CDR3 has 15 residues. The chain's CDR3 is CATSRDGQFGNEQFF. CDR3 nucleotide sequence: TGTGCCACCAGCAGAGACGGACAGTTTGGCAATGAGCAGTTCTTC.

The chain carries TRBV12-3 or TRBV12-4 and TRBJ2-4; a possible D gene is TRBD1 (6 bases). Trimming cost V 7 bases and J 8 bases, with 27 bases left between them. There are 17 residues in the CDR3. The CDR3 DNA follows: TGTGCCAGCACGAGGTGGGACACCGATAGCCACTCACACATTCAGTACTTC. It is translated as CASTRWDTDSHSHIQYF.